Presented here are 20 T cell receptor beta chains from one specimen sequenced in a study of neoadjuvant anti-PD-1 for oral cavity cancer. Assay: immunoSEQ multiplex PCR; the TCRdb copy retains only in-frame clones and omits some. The sample gives some 33,000 clones, more than 75% of which show up once; 3% to 4% is in the top ten. The sequences come from PBMCs, collected before nivolumab (anti-PD-1) treatment. The receptors derive from a person between 40 and 85 years old with oral cavity squamous cell carcinoma.

The J gene is TRBJ1-1, the V gene TRBV9; the D is unclear. The V end lost 7 bases, the J end lost 1 base, and 14 bases lay between the germline ends. The CDR3 runs 14 residues. Germline V gene lookup returns CDR1 SGDLS and CDR2 YYNGEE. The CDR3 region has the DNA TGTGCCAGCGGGGAGGGTCGGACGAACACTGAAGCTTTCTTT. This translates into CASGEGRTNTEAFF.

J is TRBJ2-4 and V is TRBV7-2; 9 bases line up with TRBD1. This CDR3 has 16 residues. V trimming: 5 bases; J trimming: 4 bases; junction bases outside the gene matches: 9. Germline CDR1 reads SGHTA; CDR2 reads FQGNSA. The CDR3 nucleotides are TGTGCCAGCAGCCTGTTCCGGGACAGGGTGAAAAACATTCAGTACTTC. This sequence encodes CASSLFRDRVKNIQYF.

The chain is built from TRBV4-3 and TRBJ2-2; possible D gene TRBD2, 6 bases. Germline lookup yields CDR1 LGHNA and CDR2 YSLEER. CDR3 length: 16 amino acids. Trimming left V 0 bases short and J 8 bases short, with 16 bases between. The CDR3 protein is CASSQDGGALRGELFF. The CDR3 DNA reads TGCGCCAGCAGCCAAGATGGCGGGGCCCTAAGGGGGGAGCTGTTTTTT.

The sample holds a few counts of this clone. The V and J genes are TRBV4-2 and TRBJ2-2, with D perhaps matching TRBD2 (5 bases). V lost 4 bases to trimming and J lost 3 bases, with 9 bases between them. Germline CDR1 reads LGHNA; CDR2 reads YNFKEQ. The CDR3 contains 14 residues. CDR3 sequence reads: CASSRAGDTGELFF. Written as DNA, the CDR3 is TGTGCCAGCAGCCGGGCCGGGGACACCGGGGAGCTGTTTTTT.

The chain has TRBV9 and TRBJ1-2; D is perhaps TRBD1 (6 bases). Between the trimmed V and J ends, which lost 0 bases and 1 base, there was a span of 7 bases. CDR1 and CDR2 from the germline V gene are SGDLS and YYNGEE. The CDR3 spans 14 residues. CDR3 sequence: CASSVGGGNYGYTF. The CDR3 coding sequence is TGTGCCAGCAGCGTAGGAGGGGGTAACTATGGCTACACCTTC. Full variable domain (outside the CDR3, taken from reference TRBV9 and TRBJ1-2): DSGVTQTPKHLITATGQRVTLRCSPRSGDLSVYWYQQSLDQGLQFLIQYYNGEERAKGNILERFSAQQFPDLHSELNLSSLELGDSALYFCASSVGGGNYGYTFGSGTRLTVV.

This clone was seen a handful of times. The chain has TRBV4-3 and TRBJ2-5; D is possibly TRBD2 (7 bases). CDR1 is LGHNA, CDR2 YSLEER, per germline. The CDR3 runs to 15 residues. V was trimmed by 0 bases and J by 5 bases, leaving 13 bases between them. The CDR3 here is CASSQEWGGGETQYF. The CDR3 nucleotides are TGCGCCAGCAGCCAAGAGTGGGGCGGGGGCGAGACCCAGTACTTC.

The V call is TRBV14, the J call TRBJ1-1; no clear D. This CDR3 spans 14 amino acids. Trimming shortened V by 6 bases and J by 0 bases, and 11 bases separated the two germline ends. CDR1 SGHDN and CDR2 FVKESK come from the germline V gene. The CDR3 loop reads CASRQTGMNTEAFF. The DNA of the CDR3 is TGTGCCAGCAGACAGACGGGCATGAACACTGAAGCTTTCTTT.

The rearrangement uses TRBV27 and TRBJ2-5, with 7 bases matching TRBD1. The CDR3 runs 14 residues. J was trimmed by 1 base and V by 8 bases; bases with no gene match: 7. From germline, CDR1 is MNHEY and CDR2 SMNVEV (reference sequence). CDR3 sequence (DNA): TGTGCCAGCCGGGACAGCCGCCTCCAAGAGACCCAGTACTTC. Translated: CASRDSRLQETQYF.

The gene calls are TRBV7-9 and TRBJ1-1; 7 bases line up with TRBD1. Germline V gene sequence: CDR1 SEHNR, CDR2 FQNEAQ (reference sequence). This CDR3 has 14 amino acids. J lost 4 bases, V lost 4 bases, and 6 bases had no gene match. The CDR3 DNA follows: TGTGCCAGCAGCTGGGGACAGATCAGCACTGAAGCTTTCTTT. It specifies CASSWGQISTEAFF.

V is TRBV6-5 and J is TRBJ2-5; 9 nucleotides agree with TRBD2. This CDR3 is 15 amino acids long. V shed 5 bases and J 2 bases; nucleotides not matched to a gene: 6. CDR1 and CDR2 (germline): MNHEY, SVGAGI. Here the CDR3 reads CASSKGLAYQETQYF. DNA of the CDR3: TGTGCCAGCAGTAAGGGACTAGCTTATCAAGAGACCCAGTACTTC.

The CDR3 nucleotides read TGTGCCAGCAGCTCCCAGCGGGGCCTAAGAGAGACCCAGTACTTC. Translated: CASSSQRGLRETQYF. The chain recombines TRBV7-2 with TRBJ2-5, with 7 bases that match TRBD2. The CDR3 has 15 residues. Germline CDR1 is SGHTA and CDR2 is FQGNSA. The junction had 9 bases not matched to a gene; V was cut back by 4 bases and J by 4 bases.

The gene calls are TRBV7-2 and TRBJ2-7; TRBD1 agrees at 11 bases. The germline gives CDR1 SGHTA, CDR2 FQGNSA. The CDR3 totals 15 residues. Trimming removed 5 bases from V and 6 bases from J; junction bases left unmatched: 9. The CDR3 DNA is TGTGCCAGCAGCCGCACCGGGACAGGGGGTGGCGAGCAGTACTTC. Translated, it gives CASSRTGTGGGEQYF.

The chain uses TRBV5-6 and TRBJ2-2, with D unresolved. V was trimmed by 3 bases and J by 6 bases, leaving 6 bases between them. The CDR3 runs to 12 residues. CDR1 is SGHDT and CDR2 is YYEEEE in the germline V gene. CDR3 bases: TGTGCCAGCAGCTCCCTGCCCGGGGAGCTGTTTTTT. Amino acid sequence: CASSSLPGELFF.

This clone was detected a few times. The chain employs TRBV20-1 and TRBJ2-1; no reliable D call. The V gene lost 1 base and the J gene lost 8 bases, with 6 bases spanning the gap. Per the germline V gene, CDR1 is DFQATT and CDR2 is SNEGSKA (reference sequence). There are 11 residues in the CDR3. As DNA, the CDR3 is TGCAGTGCTAGAGGCCTCGATGAGCAGTTCTTC. As protein: CSARGLDEQFF.

V gene TRBV6-5 combines with J gene TRBJ1-1; 7 nucleotides agree with TRBD1. The ends lost 6 bases at V and 9 bases at J; junction bases unmatched: 10. The CDR3 runs 13 residues. The germline gives CDR1 MNHEY, CDR2 SVGAGI. In DNA, the CDR3 is TGTGCCAGCAGGTTCAGGGGGGCCACAAAAGCTTTCTTT. Its translation is CASRFRGATKAFF.

This chain joins TRBV6-1 and TRBJ1-2; no clear D gene. Germline loops: CDR1 MNHNS, CDR2 SASEGT. V was shortened by 3 bases and J by 3 bases, with 5 bases between the two germline ends. CDR3 length: 12 amino acids. The CDR3 protein is CASSETDYGYTF. The CDR3 DNA is TGTGCCAGCAGTGAGACTGACTATGGCTACACCTTC.

The chain links TRBV7-2 to TRBJ2-1; no clear D. In germline, CDR1 is SGHTA, CDR2 FQGNSA. CDR3 length: 13 residues. V lost 4 bases and J 7 bases, leaving 11 bases between the germline ends. The CDR3 bases are TGTGCCAGCAGCTCAAATGGATTTAATGAGCAGTTCTTC. Translating gives CASSSNGFNEQFF.

This sequence joins TRBV5-4 and TRBJ2-3, with TRBD2 as a possible D gene (6 bases). This CDR3 has 15 amino acids. Germline assignment: CDR1 SGHNT and CDR2 YYREEE (reference sequence). Trimming shortened V by 0 bases and J by 5 bases, and 13 bases separated the two germline ends. The CDR3 bases are TGTGCCAGCAGCTTGGACCGGAGGGGCATAGATACGCAGTATTTT. It codes for CASSLDRRGIDTQYF.

The chain combines TRBV5-1 with TRBJ1-1, with D possibly being TRBD1 (6 bases). Trimming took off 2 bases at V and 1 base at J, with 12 bases between the two ends. Germline-derived CDR1 and CDR2 are SGHRS and YFSETQ. The CDR3 has 15 amino acids. The CDR3 DNA sequence: TGCGCCAGCAGCTTTACAGGGAACGGGAACACTGAAGCTTTCTTT. This codes for CASSFTGNGNTEAFF.

This chain connects TRBV16 to TRBJ1-2; TRBD1 agrees at 7 bases. Germline lookup yields CDR1 KGHSY and CDR2 FQNENV. This CDR3 has 13 amino acids. The junction had 2 bases not matched to a gene; V was cut back by 0 bases and J by 7 bases. This CDR3 reads CASSQSTGFGYTF. Here the CDR3 DNA reads TGTGCCAGCAGCCAATCGACAGGGTTTGGCTACACCTTC.